The T cell receptor (beta chain) under discussion was sequenced for a study of T-cell memory formation after mild COVID-19. Overall study context: Largely donor-specific TCR clusters were found. Study-level findings and limits: Some responding clones appeared in pre-infection memory, suggesting cross-reactive memory joined. CD8+ contracting clones occupied EMRA, while CD4+ ones occupied mainly CM and EM.

As regards this clonotype: Antigen unknown.

After 5'RACE with constant-segment primers, TCR alpha and TCR beta cDNA libraries carrying sample barcodes and UMIs were obtained. MiXCR, run by TCRdb on the 5' RACE reads, gives a single entry per CDR3 protein. The table records 300,000 to 350,000 distinct CDR3 sequences, roughly 13% of them present only once. This sequence originates from a man in his late teens or twenties who had mild COVID-19 (a few samples of this study predate the infection). Cell type and time point are not known. Sequencing used PBMCs or a T cell subset sorted from them (not recorded which).

CDR3 region: CASSSKGRQGASYNEQFF. CDR3 sequence (DNA): TGTGCCAGCAGTTCCAAAGGGCGTCAGGGGGCCTCCTACAATGAGCAGTTCTTC. The rearrangement joins TRBV12-3 or TRBV12-4 to TRBJ2-1, with 8 bases identical to TRBD1. This CDR3 is built from 18 residues. V was pared by 4 bases and J by 0 bases, with 11 bases of the junction left unmatched.